The clone carrying this T cell receptor (beta chain) was counted a few times. Antigen: not known. A much larger clone differs by one base, so this may be a read error. 5'-RACE, quantitative and with molecular barcodes, yielded the TCR beta libraries. TCRdb re-derived calls from the 5' RACE reads in MiXCR, one entry per CDR3 protein. The table includes about 320,000 distinct CDR3 sequences, under 14% detected once. This CDR3 comprises 17 residues. CDR1 and CDR2 from the germline V gene are LGHDT and YNNKEL (reference sequence). This sample is part of a study of CD8 T cells in ankylosing spondylitis. Points from the study as a whole: Blood from ankylosing spondylitis patients appeared to carry a characteristic roughly eight-variant TCR beta motif. From matched ankylosing spondylitis synovial fluid, disease-linked clones were reportedly recovered at significantly enriched levels.

The clonotype originates from a female donor with ankylosing spondylitis or in good health (not recorded which). The sequenced material came from blood, either unsorted or a sorted T cell fraction (not recorded which). The chain carries TRBV3-1 and TRBJ2-1; D remains ambiguous. CDR3 protein: CACSPLGRVDLPNEQFF. CDR3 coding DNA: TGTGCCTGCAGCCCCCTAGGTAGGGTAGATCTCCCCAATGAGCAGTTCTTC.